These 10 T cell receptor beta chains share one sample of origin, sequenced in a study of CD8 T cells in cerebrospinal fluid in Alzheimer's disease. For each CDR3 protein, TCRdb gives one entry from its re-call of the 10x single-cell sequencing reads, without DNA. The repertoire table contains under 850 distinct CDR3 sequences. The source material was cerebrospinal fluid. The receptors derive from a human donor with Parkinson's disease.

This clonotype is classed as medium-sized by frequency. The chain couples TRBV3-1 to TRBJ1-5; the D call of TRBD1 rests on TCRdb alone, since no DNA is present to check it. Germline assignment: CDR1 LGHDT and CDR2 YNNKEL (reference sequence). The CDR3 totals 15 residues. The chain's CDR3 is CASSQGTGGNQPQHF. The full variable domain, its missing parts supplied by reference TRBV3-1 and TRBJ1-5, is DTAVSQTPKYLVTQMGNDKSIKCEQNLGHDTMYWYKQDSKKFLKIMFSYNNKELIINETVPNRFSPKSPDKAHLNLHINSLELGDSAVYFCASSQGTGGNQPQHFGDGTRLSIL.

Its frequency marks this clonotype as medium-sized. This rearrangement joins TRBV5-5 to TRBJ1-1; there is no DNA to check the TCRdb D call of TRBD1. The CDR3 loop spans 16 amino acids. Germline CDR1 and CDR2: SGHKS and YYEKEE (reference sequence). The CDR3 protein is CASSYGTGGSEGEAFF.

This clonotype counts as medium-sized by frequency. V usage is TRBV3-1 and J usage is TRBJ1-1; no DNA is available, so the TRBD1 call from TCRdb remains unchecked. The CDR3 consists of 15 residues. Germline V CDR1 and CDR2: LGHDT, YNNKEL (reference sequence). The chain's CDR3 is CASSPYLQGNTEAFF.

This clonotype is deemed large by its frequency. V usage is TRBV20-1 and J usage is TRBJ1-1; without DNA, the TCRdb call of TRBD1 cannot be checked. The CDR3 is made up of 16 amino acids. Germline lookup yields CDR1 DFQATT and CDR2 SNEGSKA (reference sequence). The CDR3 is CSARDPRGQSGTEAFF.

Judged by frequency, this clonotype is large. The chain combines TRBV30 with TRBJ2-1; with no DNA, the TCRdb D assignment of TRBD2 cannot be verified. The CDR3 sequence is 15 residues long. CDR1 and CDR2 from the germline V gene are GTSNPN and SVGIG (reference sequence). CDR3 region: CAWVRSGPTYNEQFF.

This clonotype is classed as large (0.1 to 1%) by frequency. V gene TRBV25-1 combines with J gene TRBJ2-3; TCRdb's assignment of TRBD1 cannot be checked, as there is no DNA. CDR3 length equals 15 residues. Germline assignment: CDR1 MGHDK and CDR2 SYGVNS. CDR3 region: CASSAQGSGIHTQYF.

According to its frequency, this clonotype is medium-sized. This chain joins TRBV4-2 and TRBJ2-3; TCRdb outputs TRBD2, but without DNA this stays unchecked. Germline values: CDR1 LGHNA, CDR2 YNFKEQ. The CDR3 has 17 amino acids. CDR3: CASSQGSSGSFMDTQYF.

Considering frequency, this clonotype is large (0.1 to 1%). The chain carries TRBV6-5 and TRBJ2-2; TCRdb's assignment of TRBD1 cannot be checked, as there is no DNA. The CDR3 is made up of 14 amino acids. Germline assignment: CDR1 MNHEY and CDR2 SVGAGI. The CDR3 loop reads CASSPDRETGELFF.

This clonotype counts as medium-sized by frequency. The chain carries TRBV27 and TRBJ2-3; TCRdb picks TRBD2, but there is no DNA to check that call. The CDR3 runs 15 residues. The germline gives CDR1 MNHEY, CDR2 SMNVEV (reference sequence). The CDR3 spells CASSSLLAATDTQYF.

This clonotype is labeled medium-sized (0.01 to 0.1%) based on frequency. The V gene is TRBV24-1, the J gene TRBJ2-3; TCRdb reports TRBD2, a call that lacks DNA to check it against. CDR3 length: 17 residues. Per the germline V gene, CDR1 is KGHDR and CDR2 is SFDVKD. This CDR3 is CATSETSGTSGRDTQYF.